Described below is a single T cell receptor beta chain sequence and its context. This entry comes from a study of early T cells in non-severe SARS-CoV-2 infection. TCRdb fed the 5' RACE reads into MiXCR, producing one record per CDR3 protein. The sample holds about 58,000 distinct CDR3 sequences, 9.5% to 15% seen once. This clonotype was obtained from an adult who was a healthcare worker with PCR-confirmed SARS-CoV-2 infection or an uninfected control (not recorded which). Sequencing was carried out using whole blood.

The CDR3 reads CASSPPPRTSVYNEQFF. The CDR3 DNA reads as TGTGCCAGCTCACCACCCCCCCGGACTAGCGTGTACAATGAGCAGTTCTTC. The rearrangement links TRBV18 to TRBJ2-1; 9 nucleotides match TRBD2. The CDR3 sequence is 17 residues long. Germline lookup yields CDR1 KGHSH and CDR2 LQKENI. The V gene end was trimmed by 0 bases and the J gene end by 4 bases; junction bases not matched to a gene: 7.